These T cell receptor beta chains were read from a single sample in a study of cytomegalovirus exposure and HLA in healthy donors. The assay was immunoSEQ multiplex PCR, and TCRdb's table has in-frame clones only and misses some. The repertoire holds more than 120,000 clones, with around three quarters as singletons. The specimen was PBMCs. These receptors were obtained from a woman in her thirties or forties in good health and CMV-seropositive. Each CDR3 is given without its conserved first and last residue. D genes are given only for firm matches.

D gene	V gene	J gene	CDR3 length	CDR3 protein
TRBD1	TRBV7-9	TRBJ2-7	13	ASSLAGTGGVEQY
TRBD2	TRBV27	TRBJ2-1	12	ASSGLAGEDEQF
NA	TRBV2	TRBJ1-5	11	ASSVQSNQPQH
TRBD2	TRBV15	TRBJ2-2	13	ATSRDSRGAGELF
TRBD2	TRBV6-6	NA	14	ASSRPTSGRVYEQY
TRBD1	TRBV10-3	TRBJ2-1	10	AIRGNDGQAF
TRBD2	TRBV4-2	TRBJ2-5	15	ASSQGDAGVFQETQY
NA	TRBV9	TRBJ2-1	14	ASSVSGLRTMDEQF
TRBD2	TRBV5-8	TRBJ2-1	14	ASSPSLSGKYDEQF
TRBD2	TRBV18	TRBJ2-1	14	ASSPGTGGPGNEQF
NA	TRBV5-1	TRBJ2-5	12	ASSLGTPEETQY
NA	TRBV11-2	TRBJ2-7	12	ASSLATGIYEQY
NA	TRBV10-2	TRBJ2-7	12	ASGLSRLSYEQY